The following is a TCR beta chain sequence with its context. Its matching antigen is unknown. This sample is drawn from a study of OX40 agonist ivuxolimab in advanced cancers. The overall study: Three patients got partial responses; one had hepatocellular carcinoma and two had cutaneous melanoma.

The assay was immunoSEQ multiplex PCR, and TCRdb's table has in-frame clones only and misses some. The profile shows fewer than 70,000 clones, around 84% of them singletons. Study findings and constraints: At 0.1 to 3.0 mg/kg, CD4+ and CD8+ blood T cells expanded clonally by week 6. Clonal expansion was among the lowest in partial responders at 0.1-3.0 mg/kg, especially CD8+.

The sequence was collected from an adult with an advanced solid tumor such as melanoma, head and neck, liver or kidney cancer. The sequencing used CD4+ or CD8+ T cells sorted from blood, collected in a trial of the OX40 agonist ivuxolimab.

CDR3 bases: TGTGCCAGCACACCCGGGACAGGGGTTGAGACCCAGTACTTC. Translating gives CASTPGTGVETQYF. The chain combines TRBV2 with TRBJ2-5; 10 nucleotides match TRBD1. Germline lookup yields CDR1 SNHLY and CDR2 FYNNEI. There are 14 residues in the CDR3. V lost 7 bases, J lost 5 bases, and 7 bases stayed unmatched.